This TCR beta chain came from a study of CXCR3-negative and CXCR3-positive naive CD8 T cells. Overall study: Some 150 million TRB reads in total, about 1.5 +/- 0.3 million per library.

Broader study findings: Memory CD8+ cells had much lower diversity, and both naive subsets had comparably high diversity. For naive cells, CXCR3-negative and CXCR3-positive subsets had similar TRBV-TRBJ usage; for memory cells, usage differed.

A word on this clonotype: Antigen unknown.

The study made its TRB cDNA libraries by 5' RACE, adding UMI labels. TCRdb re-called the 5' RACE reads, yielding one record per CDR3 amino acid sequence without DNA. This listing includes 40,000 to 45,000 distinct CDR3 sequences. This TCR came from a human donor in good health. Some clones in this sample may be carry-over from other donors' samples. Sequenced sample: memory CD8+ T cells from blood.

This CDR3 reads CAINQGGNEQFF. The chain links TRBV10-3 to TRBJ2-1; TCRdb's D call, TRBD1, is unchecked because there is no DNA. This CDR3 contains 12 residues. Per germline, CDR1 ENHRY and CDR2 SYGVKD.